The TCR beta chain described here comes from a study of blood T cells in healthy people across ages (dated by TCRdb to 2015 to 2017). With respect to the entire study: Template switching captured roughly one uniquely barcoded TCR beta cDNA molecule per two T cells in model experiments. The donors were split into four age groups: young (average around 15 years), middle-aged (roughly 39), aged (roughly 60) and long-lived (over 80). Using deep sequencing normalized with unique cDNA molecular identifiers, the study measured how TCR beta repertoire diversity changes with age. To avoid experimental bias, donors of different ages were spread randomly across the sequencing lanes. Two additional independent replicas of 1 million unique cDNA reads from the same blood draw were analyzed for two donors (one aged 18 to 30 and one aged 80 or older). Study-wide conclusions, independent of this receptor: As age increased, observed TCR beta diversity per million T cells dropped in a roughly linear way, and a significant reduction was already evident by age 40. Because the CMV infection status of the donors was unknown, age-related changes in expanded clonotypes may potentially have been confounded. Compared with the aged group, the long-lived group had more naive CD4+ T cells, fewer expanded clones and increased TCR diversity, suggesting age selection. A strong correlation was found between observed TCR beta diversity and the percentage of naive T cells measured by flow cytometry. Conclusive comparison of naive and antigen-experienced compartments was prevented by the profiling of bulk unsorted PBMCs. Estimates of total diversity from one million sequenced T cells were regarded as lower bounds and underestimates.

The library was prepared using 5' RACE. This sample was sequenced with an Illumina HiSeq 2500. A second PCR of about 6 to 11 cycles was performed with a sample-barcoded 5' primer and a J-beta primer mix. Each TCR beta cDNA molecule received a unique molecular identifier from a template-switch 5' adaptor carrying 12 random nucleotides. Each sample yielded at least 2.5 million CDR3-containing paired-end reads. The Mint cDNA synthesis kit, primed by a TRBC-specific oligonucleotide, was used to synthesize first-strand cDNA from all RNA. All cDNA was treated with uracil-DNA glycosylase and then went through a first 18-cycle PCR with the universal primers M1SS and BC2_uni_R. In the source study's methods: For normalization, 1 million high-quality reads were randomly selected from each sample, with every read carrying a distinct molecular identifier. Instead of being binned into consensus sequences, reads that shared molecular identifiers were thrown out. MiTCR, run with a Q25 quality threshold and the strictest error-elimination algorithm, handled CDR3 identification, clonotype clustering and error correction. A nonparametric unseen species model using Euler transformation provided a lower-bound estimate of total TCR beta diversity. Using fastp at Q25 and MiXCR, TCRdb reprocessed the public reads and kept productive beta chains. Each CDR3 protein gets just one entry, which takes the most common genes and DNA from the rows behind it. The V and J calls were not made by the authors but by TCRdb's processing. The sample table shows hundreds of thousands of distinct CDR3 sequences, and under 55% are seen once. Of the sample, around 21% is held by the ten largest clones.

Comments on this clonotype: It has no known antigen specificity. No much larger clonotype is one base removed from it; base qualities were not supplied.

Donors were approximately 42 systemically healthy Caucasian individuals from Russia aged roughly 6 to 90 years. Approximately 9.3 milliliters of peripheral blood were collected from each donor into EDTA-treated Vacutainer tubes. Ficoll-Paque density-gradient centrifugation was used to isolate PBMCs, with at least 7 million per sample. Trizol reagent was used to extract total RNA from PBMCs, with at least 6 micrograms per sample. Naive CD45RAhigh/CD27high T cell percentages were measured by flow cytometry on a PBMC aliquot from every donor. From the cysteine through the phenylalanine, the CDR3 covers 14 amino acids. Only the CDR3 region is kept as DNA, spanning 42 bases read in frame from base 1. CDR1 and CDR2 are read off the germline V gene as SGHTA and FQGNSA.

The chain is made from TRBV7-2 and TRBJ2-5; the D gene identity is not certain. Judging by the DNA end, TRBJ2-7 fits better; the J call may be wrong. This TCR was recovered from a man in his sixties in good health. What was sequenced was blood. The bases read TGTGCCAGCAGCGATGGGGTCACCTCGTACGAGCAGTACTTC. Protein translation: CASSDGVTSYEQYF.